This entry lists 9 T cell receptor beta chains sequenced from one sample in a study of OX40 agonist ivuxolimab in advanced cancers. Produced via immunoSEQ multiplex PCR; TCRdb's table is partial and in-frame only. This sample carries about 36,000 clones, approximately 72% of them seen once, and the ten largest clones take more than 10%. The specimen comprised CD4+ or CD8+ T cells sorted from blood, sampled in a trial of the OX40 agonist ivuxolimab. The receptors derive from an adult with an advanced solid tumor such as melanoma, head and neck, liver or kidney cancer.

The chain combines TRBV18 with TRBJ2-5; D is perhaps TRBD2 (5 bases). Germline V gene lookup returns CDR1 KGHSH and CDR2 LQKENI. V lost 3 bases to trimming and J lost 1 base, with 12 bases between them. This CDR3 is built from 15 residues. The CDR3 reads CASSPRRGVQETQYF. In DNA form, the CDR3 reads TGTGCCAGCTCACCCCGCCGGGGAGTCCAAGAGACCCAGTACTTC.

The chain has TRBV2 and TRBJ2-5, with a tentative D call TRBD2 (6 bases). V was trimmed by 11 bases and J by 4 bases, leaving 14 bases between them. The CDR3 has 12 amino acids. Germline V gives CDR1 SNHLY, CDR2 FYNNEI. DNA for the CDR3: TGTGCCGCCGCGACTAGACGAGAGACCCAGTACTTC. Protein sequence: CAAATRRETQYF.

The table lists this clone with a few counts. The V call is TRBV27, the J call TRBJ1-5; a possible D gene is TRBD1 (6 bases). Germline CDR1 and CDR2: MNHEY and SMNVEV (reference sequence). Deletions cut 2 bases from V and 6 bases from J, with 20 bases between. This CDR3 contains 17 residues. The CDR3 sequence: CASSLTGAGVTGQPQHF. For the CDR3, the DNA is TGTGCCAGCAGTTTAACGGGGGCTGGGGTGACGGGTCAGCCCCAGCATTTT.

The rearrangement joins TRBV5-5 to TRBJ1-1, with a weak D call TRBD1 (5 bases). V gave up 4 bases and J gave up 0 bases, with 16 bases separating them. Looked up from germline, CDR1 is SGHKS and CDR2 is YYEKEE (reference sequence). CDR3 length: 16 residues. As DNA, the CDR3 is TGTGCCAGCAGCACACGACAGCAGAATTTGAACACTGAAGCTTTCTTT. Encoded protein: CASSTRQQNLNTEAFF.

The V gene is TRBV28, the J gene TRBJ2-1, with 12 bases lining up with TRBD2. The CDR3 has 17 amino acids. Germline CDR1 is MDHEN and CDR2 is SYDVKM. Trimming at V came to 4 bases and at J to 4 bases, leaving 8 bases not matched to a gene. DNA for the CDR3: TGTGCCAGCAGTTCTATGACTAGCGGGAGAAGTTACAATGAGCAGTTCTTC. It is translated as CASSSMTSGRSYNEQFF.

V and J are TRBV6-4 and TRBJ2-2; D is possibly TRBD1 (5 bases). The CDR3 has 14 residues. Germline CDR1 MRHNA, CDR2 SNTAGT. V shed 5 bases and J shed 1 base, with 8 bases lying between them. The CDR3 sequence is CASSPRENTGELFF. CDR3 nucleotides: TGTGCCAGCAGTCCCAGGGAGAACACCGGGGAGCTGTTTTTT.

The chain joins TRBV19 to TRBJ2-2; possible D gene TRBD1, 5 bases. Germline V CDR1 and CDR2: LNHDA, SQIVND (reference sequence). This CDR3 has 15 residues. The ends were cut back, 1 base at V and 5 bases at J, with 11 bases in the middle. CDR3 residues: CASSIGARVTGELFF. CDR3 sequence (DNA): TGTGCCAGTAGTATAGGAGCCAGGGTTACCGGGGAGCTGTTTTTT.

V and J are TRBV19 and TRBJ2-1; TRBD2 agrees at 7 bases. V was clipped by 3 bases and J by 5 bases; unmatched bases: 7. CDR1 is LNHDA, CDR2 SQIVND, per germline (reference sequence). This CDR3 has 15 residues. The CDR3 sequence: CASSIKTSEHNEQFF. The CDR3, as DNA: TGTGCCAGTAGTATTAAAACTAGCGAACACAATGAGCAGTTCTTC.

V and J are TRBV18 and TRBJ2-1; the match to TRBD2 covers 9 bases. The CDR3 extends over 15 amino acids. V lost 8 bases to trimming and J lost 0 bases; unmatched junction nucleotides: 5. The germline gives CDR1 KGHSH, CDR2 LQKENI. The CDR3 here is CASKWRGGSYNEQFF. The CDR3 bases are TGTGCCAGCAAATGGCGGGGGGGCTCCTACAATGAGCAGTTCTTC. The full variable domain, with the rest looked up from reference TRBV18 and TRBJ2-1, is NAGVMQNPRHLVRRRGQEARLRCSPMKGHSHVYWYRQLPEEGLKFMVYLQKENIIDESGMPKERFSAEFPKEGPSILRIQQVVRGDSAAYFCASKWRGGSYNEQFFGPGTRLTVL.